This T cell receptor (beta chain) was obtained from a study of monozygotic twins with inflammatory bowel disease. Reprocessing the 5' RACE reads, TCRdb reports a single entry for every CDR3 protein and omits DNA. Its clone listing holds approximately 330,000 distinct CDR3 sequences. From germline, CDR1 is DFQATT and CDR2 SNEGSKA (reference sequence). The CDR3 is 12 residues long. Material: blood. The TCR sequence derives from a human donor with ulcerative colitis or Crohn's disease, or a healthy co-twin of an affected twin (not recorded which). V and J are TRBV20-1 and TRBJ2-7; without DNA, the TCRdb call of TRBD1 cannot be checked. The chain's CDR3 is CSADGTDDEQYF.